This T cell receptor beta chain stems from a study of blood T cells in healthy people across ages. Whole-study results and caveats: The long-lived group displayed more naive CD4+ cells, plus higher diversity, than the aged donors did. A roughly linear age-dependent decrease characterized TCR beta diversity per million T cells.

This clonotype has a handful of counts. Its matching antigen is unknown. RNA extraction gave at least 5.5 micrograms of total RNA per sample. Combining a sample-barcoded 5' primer with a J-beta primer mix, a second PCR ran for about 6 to 12 cycles. Every sample produced at least 3 million CDR3-containing paired-end reads. TCRdb processed the 5' RACE reads anew with MiXCR; each CDR3 protein has one entry. The sample lists more than 1.4 million distinct CDR3 sequences, around two fifths occurring once. This CDR3 has 18 residues. Germline loops: CDR1 SGDLS, CDR2 YYNGEE. V gave up 1 base and J gave up 1 base, with 20 bases separating them.

The origin of this receptor is a woman under 30 in good health. Material for sequencing was blood. This chain uses TRBV9 with TRBJ1-2; TRBD1 is a possible D gene (6 bases). The chain's CDR3 is CASSVKIRGTGNNYGYTF. The CDR3 DNA reads TGTGCCAGCAGCGTAAAGATCCGAGGCACAGGGAATAACTATGGCTACACCTTC.